The text below deals with one T cell receptor beta chain. The data belong to a study of blood T cell repertoires in COVID-19. Across the whole study: The samples span acute and convalescent COVID-19 from the United States, Italy and Spain. From T cells, B-cell-depleted T cells, or PBMCs came the material, which was cDNA or gDNA.

Between the trimmed V and J ends, which lost 3 bases and 0 bases, there was a span of 8 bases. Germline V gene data show CDR1 as MNHEY and CDR2 as SMNVEV (reference sequence). This CDR3 has 14 residues. In the authors' workflow: Using reference gene primer amplification, nucleated cell counts were estimated. Clones were read by immunoSEQ multiplex PCR, and TCRdb kept only the in-frame ones, dropping some. From that table come the V and J calls and clone size; the DNA was used to work out D and trimming. Of 95,000 to 150,000 clones listed, roughly four fifths are singletons. The clonotype originates from a young man with COVID-19, enrolled during active disease. Source material: peripheral blood. The rearrangement links TRBV27 to TRBJ1-2; tentatively, D is TRBD1 (5 bases). In DNA, the CDR3 is TGTGCCAGCAGTTTGACAGACACTAACTATGGCTACACCTTC. Protein product: CASSLTDTNYGYTF.